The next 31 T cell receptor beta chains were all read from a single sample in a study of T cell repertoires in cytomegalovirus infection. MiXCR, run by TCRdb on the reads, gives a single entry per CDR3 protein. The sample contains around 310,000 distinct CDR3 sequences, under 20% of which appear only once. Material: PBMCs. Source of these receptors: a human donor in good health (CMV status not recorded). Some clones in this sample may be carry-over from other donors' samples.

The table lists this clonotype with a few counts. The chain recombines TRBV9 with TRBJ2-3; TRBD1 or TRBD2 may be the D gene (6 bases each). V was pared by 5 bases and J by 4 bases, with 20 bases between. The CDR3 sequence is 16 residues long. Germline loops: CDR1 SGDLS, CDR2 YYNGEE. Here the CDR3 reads CASSPSGGPRADTQYF. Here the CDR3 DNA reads TGTGCCAGCAGTCCCAGTGGGGGGCCAAGGGCAGATACGCAGTATTTT.

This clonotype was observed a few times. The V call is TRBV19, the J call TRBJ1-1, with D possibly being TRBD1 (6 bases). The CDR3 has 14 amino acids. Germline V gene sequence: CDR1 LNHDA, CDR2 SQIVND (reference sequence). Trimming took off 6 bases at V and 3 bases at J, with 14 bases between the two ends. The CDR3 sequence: CASRGSGVYTEAFF. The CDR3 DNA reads TGTGCCAGTAGAGGATCAGGGGTTTACACTGAAGCTTTCTTT.

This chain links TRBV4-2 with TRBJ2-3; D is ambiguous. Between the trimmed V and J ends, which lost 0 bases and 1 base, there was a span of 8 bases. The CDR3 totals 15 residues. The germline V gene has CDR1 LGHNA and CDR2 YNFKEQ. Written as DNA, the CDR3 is TGTGCCAGCAGCCAAGATCGCGAGGGCACAGATACGCAGTATTTT. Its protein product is CASSQDREGTDTQYF.

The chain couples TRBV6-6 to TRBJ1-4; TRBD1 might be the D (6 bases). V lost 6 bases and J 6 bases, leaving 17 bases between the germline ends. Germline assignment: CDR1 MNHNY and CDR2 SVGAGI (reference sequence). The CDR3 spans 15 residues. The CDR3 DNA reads TGTGCCAGCAGCCTATTTCAGGGGATTGATGAAAAACTGTTTTTT. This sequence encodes CASSLFQGIDEKLFF.

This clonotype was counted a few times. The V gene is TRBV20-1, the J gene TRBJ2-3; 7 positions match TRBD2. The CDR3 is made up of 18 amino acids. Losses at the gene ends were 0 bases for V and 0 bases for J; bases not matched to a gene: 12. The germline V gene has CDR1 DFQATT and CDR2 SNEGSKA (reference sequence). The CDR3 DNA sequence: TGCAGTGCTAGAGATAGGACTAGAATACACATTAGCACAGATACGCAGTATTTT. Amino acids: CSARDRTRIHISTDTQYF.

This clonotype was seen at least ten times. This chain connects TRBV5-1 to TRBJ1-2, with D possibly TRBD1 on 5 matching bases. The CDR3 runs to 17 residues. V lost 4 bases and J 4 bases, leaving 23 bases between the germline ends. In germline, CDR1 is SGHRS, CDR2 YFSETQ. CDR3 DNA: TGCGCCAGCAGCCGCGACCGGACGGGGCCCCAGGGCTATGGCTACACCTTC. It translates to CASSRDRTGPQGYGYTF. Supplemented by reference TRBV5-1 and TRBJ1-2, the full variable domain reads KAGVTQTPRYLIKTRGQQVTLSCSPISGHRSVSWYQQTPGQGLQFLFEYFSETQRNKGNFPGRFSGRQFSNSRSEMNVSTLELGDSALYLCASSRDRTGPQGYGYTFGSGTRLTVV.

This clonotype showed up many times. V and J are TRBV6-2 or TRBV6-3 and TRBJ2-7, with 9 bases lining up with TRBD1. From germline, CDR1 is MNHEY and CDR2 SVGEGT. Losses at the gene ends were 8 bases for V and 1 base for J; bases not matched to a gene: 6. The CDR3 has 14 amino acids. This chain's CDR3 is CASWDREDSYEQYF. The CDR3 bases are TGTGCCAGCTGGGACAGGGAAGATTCCTACGAGCAGTACTTC.

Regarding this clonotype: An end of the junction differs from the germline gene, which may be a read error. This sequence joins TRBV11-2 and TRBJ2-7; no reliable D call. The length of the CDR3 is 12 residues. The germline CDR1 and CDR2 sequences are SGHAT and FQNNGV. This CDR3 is CAGSIPDYEQYF. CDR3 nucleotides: TGTGCCGGCAGCATCCCCGACTACGAGCAGTACTTC. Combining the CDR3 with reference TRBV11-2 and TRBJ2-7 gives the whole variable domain EAGVAQSPRYKIIEKRQSVAFWCNPISGHATLYWYQQILGQGPKLLIQFQNNGVVDDSQLPKDRFSAERLKGVDSTLKIQPAKLEDSAVYLCAGSIPDYEQYFGPGTRLTVT.

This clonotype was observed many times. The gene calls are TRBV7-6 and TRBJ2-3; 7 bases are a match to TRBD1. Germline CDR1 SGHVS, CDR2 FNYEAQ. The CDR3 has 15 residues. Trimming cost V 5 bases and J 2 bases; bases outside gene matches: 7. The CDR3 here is CASSPRGQNTDTQYF. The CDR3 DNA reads TGTGCCAGCAGCCCAAGGGGGCAGAACACAGATACGCAGTATTTT.

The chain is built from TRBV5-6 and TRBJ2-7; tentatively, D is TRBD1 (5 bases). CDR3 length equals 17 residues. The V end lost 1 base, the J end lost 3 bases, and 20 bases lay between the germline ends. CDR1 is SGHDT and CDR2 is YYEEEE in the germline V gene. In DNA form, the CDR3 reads TGTGCCAGCAGCTTGTATGGCTGGCAGGGTCCCCACTACGAGCAGTACTTC. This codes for CASSLYGWQGPHYEQYF.

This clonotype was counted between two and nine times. The CDR3: CASSYLMGNEQFF. The DNA of the CDR3 is TGTGCCAGCAGTTACCTCATGGGAAATGAGCAGTTCTTC. The V call is TRBV6-6, the J call TRBJ2-1, with unresolved D. Germline V gene data show CDR1 as MNHNY and CDR2 as SVGAGI (reference sequence). CDR3 length equals 13 residues. Trimming took off 2 bases at V and 7 bases at J, with 9 bases between the two ends.

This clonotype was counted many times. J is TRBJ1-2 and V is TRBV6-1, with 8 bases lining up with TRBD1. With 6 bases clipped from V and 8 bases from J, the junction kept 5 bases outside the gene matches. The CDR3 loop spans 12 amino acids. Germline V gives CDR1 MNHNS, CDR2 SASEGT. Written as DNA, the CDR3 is TGTGCCAGCAGCTTCGACAGGGGCGGCTACACCTTC. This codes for CASSFDRGGYTF.

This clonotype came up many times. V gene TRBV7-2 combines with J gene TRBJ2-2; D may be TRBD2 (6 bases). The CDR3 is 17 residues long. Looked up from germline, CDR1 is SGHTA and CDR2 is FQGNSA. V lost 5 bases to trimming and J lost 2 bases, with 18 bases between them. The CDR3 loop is CASSLRRRDLNTGELFF. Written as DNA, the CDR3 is TGTGCCAGCAGCCTGAGGCGCCGGGACTTAAACACCGGGGAGCTGTTTTTT.

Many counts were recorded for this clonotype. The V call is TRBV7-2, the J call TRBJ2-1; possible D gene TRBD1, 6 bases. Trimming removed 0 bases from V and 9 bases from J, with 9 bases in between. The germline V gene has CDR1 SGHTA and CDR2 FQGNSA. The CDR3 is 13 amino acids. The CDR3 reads CASSLAEGGEQFF. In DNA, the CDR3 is TGTGCCAGCAGCTTAGCGGAAGGGGGTGAGCAGTTCTTC.

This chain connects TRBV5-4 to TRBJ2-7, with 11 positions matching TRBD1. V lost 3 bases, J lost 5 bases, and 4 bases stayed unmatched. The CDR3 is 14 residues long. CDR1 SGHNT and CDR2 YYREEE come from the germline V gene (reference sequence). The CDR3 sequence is CASSSPGQGDEQYF. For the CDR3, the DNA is TGTGCCAGCAGCTCTCCGGGACAGGGGGACGAGCAGTACTTC. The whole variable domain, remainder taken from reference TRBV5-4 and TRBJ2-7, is ETGVTQSPTHLIKTRGQQVTLRCSSQSGHNTVSWYQQALGQGPQFIFQYYREEENGRGNFPPRFSGLQFPNYSSELNVNALELDDSALYLCASSSPGQGDEQYFGPGTRLTVT.

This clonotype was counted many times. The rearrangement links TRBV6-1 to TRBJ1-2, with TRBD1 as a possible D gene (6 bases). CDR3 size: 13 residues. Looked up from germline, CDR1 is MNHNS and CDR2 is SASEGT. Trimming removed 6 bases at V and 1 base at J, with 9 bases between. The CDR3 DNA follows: TGTGCCAGCAGGGTGGACAGTAACTATGGCTACACCTTC. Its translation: CASRVDSNYGYTF.

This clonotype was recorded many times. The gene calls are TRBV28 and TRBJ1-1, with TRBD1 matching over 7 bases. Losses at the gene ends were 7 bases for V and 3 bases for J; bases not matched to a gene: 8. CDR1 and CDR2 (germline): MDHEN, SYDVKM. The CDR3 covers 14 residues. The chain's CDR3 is CASTLQGKDTEAFF. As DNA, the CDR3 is TGTGCCAGCACCCTACAGGGGAAGGACACTGAAGCTTTCTTT.

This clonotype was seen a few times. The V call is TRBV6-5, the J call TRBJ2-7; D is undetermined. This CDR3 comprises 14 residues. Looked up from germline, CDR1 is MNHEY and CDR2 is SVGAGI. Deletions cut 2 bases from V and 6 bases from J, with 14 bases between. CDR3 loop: CASSYVSGVPEQYF. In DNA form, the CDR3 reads TGTGCCAGCAGTTACGTCTCGGGCGTGCCCGAGCAGTACTTC.

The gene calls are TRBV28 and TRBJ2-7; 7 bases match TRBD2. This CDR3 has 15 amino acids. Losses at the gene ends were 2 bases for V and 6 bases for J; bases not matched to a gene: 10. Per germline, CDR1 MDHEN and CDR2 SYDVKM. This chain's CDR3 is CASSLPPGRDSEQYF. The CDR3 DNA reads TGTGCCAGCAGTTTACCTCCAGGGAGGGACTCCGAGCAGTACTTC.

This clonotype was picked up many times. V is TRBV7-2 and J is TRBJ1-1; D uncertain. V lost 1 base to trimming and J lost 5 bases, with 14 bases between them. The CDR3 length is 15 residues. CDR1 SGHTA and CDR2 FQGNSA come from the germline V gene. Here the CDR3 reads CASSLGGGMVTEAFF. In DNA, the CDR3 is TGTGCCAGCAGCTTAGGAGGAGGGATGGTTACTGAAGCTTTCTTT.

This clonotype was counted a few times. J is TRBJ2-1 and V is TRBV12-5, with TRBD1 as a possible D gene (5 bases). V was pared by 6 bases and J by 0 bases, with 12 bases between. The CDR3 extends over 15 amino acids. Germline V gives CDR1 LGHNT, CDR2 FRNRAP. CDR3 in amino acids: CASGSGLSSYNEQFF. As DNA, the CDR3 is TGTGCTAGTGGATCAGGGTTAAGCTCCTACAATGAGCAGTTCTTC.

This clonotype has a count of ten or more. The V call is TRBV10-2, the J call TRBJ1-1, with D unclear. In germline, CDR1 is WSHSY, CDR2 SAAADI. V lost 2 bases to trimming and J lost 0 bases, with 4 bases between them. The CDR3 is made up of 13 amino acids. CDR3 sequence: CASSEIMNTEAFF. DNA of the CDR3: TGCGCCAGCAGTGAGATCATGAACACTGAAGCTTTCTTT.

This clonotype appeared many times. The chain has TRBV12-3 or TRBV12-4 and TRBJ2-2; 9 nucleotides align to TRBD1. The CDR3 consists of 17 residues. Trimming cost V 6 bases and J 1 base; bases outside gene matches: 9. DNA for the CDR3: TGTGCCAGCAGCCCGCCTCCGGGACAGGGGAACACCGGGGAGCTGTTTTTT. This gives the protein CASSPPPGQGNTGELFF.

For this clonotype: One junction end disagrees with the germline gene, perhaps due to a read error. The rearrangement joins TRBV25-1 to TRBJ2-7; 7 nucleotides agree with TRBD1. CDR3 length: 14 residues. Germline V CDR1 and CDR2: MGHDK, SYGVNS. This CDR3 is CASSEAGQVYGQYF. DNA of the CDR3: TGTGCCAGCAGTGAGGCCGGACAGGTCTACGGGCAGTACTTC.

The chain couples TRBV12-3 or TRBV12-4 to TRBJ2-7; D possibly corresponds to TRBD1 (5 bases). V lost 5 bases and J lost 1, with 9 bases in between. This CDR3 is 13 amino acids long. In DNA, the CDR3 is TGTGCCAGCAGTCAGGGCTATTCCTACGAGCAGTACTTC. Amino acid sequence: CASSQGYSYEQYF.

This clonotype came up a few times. Written as DNA, the CDR3 is TGCAGTGCTAGAGCCCCCGGACTAGGTAACAATGAGCAGTTCTTC. It encodes CSARAPGLGNNEQFF. The chain carries TRBV20-1 and TRBJ2-1, with TRBD2 matching 7 bases. Germline lookup yields CDR1 DFQATT and CDR2 SNEGSKA (reference sequence). This CDR3 is built from 15 residues. The ends lost 1 base at V and 5 bases at J; junction bases unmatched: 8.

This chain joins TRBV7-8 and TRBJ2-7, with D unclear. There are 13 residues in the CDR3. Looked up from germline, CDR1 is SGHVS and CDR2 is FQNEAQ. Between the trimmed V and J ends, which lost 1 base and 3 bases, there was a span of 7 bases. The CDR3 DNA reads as TGTGCCAGCAGCTTAGACGACGTCTACGAGCAGTACTTC. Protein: CASSLDDVYEQYF.

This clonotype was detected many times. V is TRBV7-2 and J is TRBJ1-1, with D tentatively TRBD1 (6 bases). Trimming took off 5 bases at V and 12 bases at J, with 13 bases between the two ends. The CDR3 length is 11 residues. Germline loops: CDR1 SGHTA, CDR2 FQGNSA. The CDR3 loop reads CASSLWTETFF. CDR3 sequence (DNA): TGTGCCAGCAGCCTTTGGACAGAGACTTTCTTT.

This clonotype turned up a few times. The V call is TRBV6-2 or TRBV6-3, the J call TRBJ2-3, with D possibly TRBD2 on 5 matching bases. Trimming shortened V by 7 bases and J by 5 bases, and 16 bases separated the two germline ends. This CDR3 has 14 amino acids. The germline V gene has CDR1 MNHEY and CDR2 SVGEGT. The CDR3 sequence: CASTPGRSRDTQYF. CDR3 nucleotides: TGTGCCAGCACACCGGGGAGAAGTAGAGATACGCAGTATTTT.

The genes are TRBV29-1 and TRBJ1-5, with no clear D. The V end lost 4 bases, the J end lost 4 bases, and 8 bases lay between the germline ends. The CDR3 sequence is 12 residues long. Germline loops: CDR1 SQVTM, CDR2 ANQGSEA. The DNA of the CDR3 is TGCAGCGTTGCTGATCATAATCAGCCCCAGCATTTT. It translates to CSVADHNQPQHF.

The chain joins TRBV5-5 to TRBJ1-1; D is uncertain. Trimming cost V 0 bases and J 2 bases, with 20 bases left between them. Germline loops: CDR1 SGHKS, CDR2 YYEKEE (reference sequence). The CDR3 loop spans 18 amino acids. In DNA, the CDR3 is TGTGCCAGCAGCTTGGTTAGCGGACCCCGGAGGGCTAACACTGAAGCTTTCTTT. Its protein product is CASSLVSGPRRANTEAFF.